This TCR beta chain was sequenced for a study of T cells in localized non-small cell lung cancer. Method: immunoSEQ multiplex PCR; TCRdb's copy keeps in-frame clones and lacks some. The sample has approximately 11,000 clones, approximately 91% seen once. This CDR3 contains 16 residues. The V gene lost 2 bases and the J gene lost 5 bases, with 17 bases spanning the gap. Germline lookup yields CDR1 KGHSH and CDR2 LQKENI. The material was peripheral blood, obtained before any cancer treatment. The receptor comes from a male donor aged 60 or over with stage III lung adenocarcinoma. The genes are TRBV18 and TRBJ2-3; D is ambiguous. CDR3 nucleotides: TGTGCCAGCTCACCAGGGCACCACCTACTCAAAGATACGCAGTATTTT. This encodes CASSPGHHLLKDTQYF.